The TCR beta chain under discussion was sequenced for a study of T-cell memory formation after mild COVID-19. Looking at the study overall: Across donors, TCR clusters were largely donor specific. General study findings and limits: CD4+ contracting clones were mainly CM and EM; CD8+ ones, EMRA.

TCRdb re-analysed the 5' RACE reads in MiXCR, keeping a single row per CDR3 protein. The data contain 250,000 to 300,000 distinct CDR3 sequences, roughly 16% of them singletons. The CDR3 is made up of 17 amino acids. Losses at the gene ends were 1 base for V and 3 bases for J; bases not matched to a gene: 8. In germline, CDR1 is DFQATT, CDR2 SNEGSKA (reference sequence). A remark on this clonotype: The antigen remains undetermined.

The sequence was obtained from a man younger than 35 who had mild COVID-19 (a few samples of this study predate the infection). Cell type and time point are not known. Material for sequencing was PBMCs or a T cell subset sorted from them (not recorded which). This rearrangement joins TRBV20-1 to TRBJ2-3, with TRBD2 matching over 12 bases. CDR3 DNA: TGCAGTGCTAGAGGTGGGCTAGCGGGGGGGCGGACAGATACGCAGTATTTT. This encodes CSARGGLAGGRTDTQYF.